The source of this T cell receptor (beta chain) is a study of blood T cell repertoires in COVID-19. The V end was cut by 2 bases, the J end by 0 bases, with 27 bases between. This CDR3 is built from 20 residues. Per the germline V gene, CDR1 is SGHRS and CDR2 is YFSETQ. This table comes from immunoSEQ multiplex PCR, and its TCRdb copy is limited to in-frame clones, with some not included. The sample gives some 170,000 clones, around nine tenths of which show up once; around 12% is in the top ten. This clone was detected a few times. The origin of this receptor is a woman aged 70-85 years with COVID-19, enrolled during active disease. The source material was peripheral blood. The V gene is TRBV5-1, the J gene TRBJ2-7; weak D call: TRBD2 (6 bases). The CDR3 DNA sequence: TGCGCCAGCAGCTTCGCCCTCCTATCAATCAGCGGGCACGGCTCCTACGAGCAGTACTTC. The encoded protein is CASSFALLSISGHGSYEQYF.